This T cell receptor beta chain was identified in a study of cytomegalovirus exposure and HLA in healthy donors (dated by TCRdb to about 2017). About the investigation overall: According to an earlier analysis of several hundred of the donors, some 180 million T cells yielded some 110 million unique TCR beta sequences and 250 to 350 Gb of sequence data. Roughly 300 gigabases of sequencing data and 75 million to 85 million unique TCR sequences made up an early release that covered fewer than 650 HLA-typed donors. Of the 350 to 450 genotyped donors, 81% were placed in the genetic ancestry cluster associated with self-reported Caucasian donors. The study was designed to test whether signatures of past pathogen exposure could be identified by cataloging public T cell receptors. The T cell repertoires of about 700 subjects were profiled by immunosequencing and related to cytomegalovirus serostatus. Along with the roughly 700-subject first cohort, a separate validation cohort of around 110 different subjects was used. To predict cytomegalovirus infection status, the study combined high-throughput TCR immunosequencing, statistical association of individual TCRs with disease status, and machine learning. In a later analysis, previously published TCR beta repertoires from 600 to 850 donors were re-analyzed and high-resolution HLA genotyping was added so that TCR occurrence patterns could be studied. Rather than drawing on any new phenotypic data, the later analysis identified candidate immune exposures from TCR beta sequences and the way those sequences occurred across donors. An earlier analysis of approximately 580 of the donors used high-throughput TCR beta sequencing to judge whether each TCR beta V gene segment behaved as functional or pseudogenic. Donor age, sex, ethnicity and CMV serostatus were compiled together with the repertoire data. A later genetic analysis took genome-wide SNP genotypes for about 55% of the 666 donors and used that subset as a discovery cohort. All discovery cohort repertoires had been generated on a single sequencing platform. Class I and class II HLA loci were covered by the typing at four-digit resolution. The number of donors typed differed by locus, with roughly 620-630 for A, B, C, DRB1 and DQB1, roughly 520 for DQA1, about 610 for DPA1, and 472 for DPB1. Several DR-DQ haplotypes were treated as single units for association and clustering because of strong linkage in the cohort. Among some 400 genotyped donors of the cohort, an average of 235,054 unique TCR beta nucleotide sequences were sequenced per donor, around 18% of them non-productive.

The cohort was made up of 500 to 850 healthy bone marrow donors. At the time of sampling, every cohort member was nominally healthy, though immune exposures that went unrecorded were likely present. The donor tested CMV seropositive, placing the donor among the 290 or so seropositive members of the cohort. A peripheral blood sample was collected from each donor, and TCR beta sequencing was performed on peripheral blood mononuclear cells. Genomic DNA extraction from the blood cell samples was performed with the Qiagen DNeasy Blood Extraction Kit. Receptors were amplified or captured by the immunoSEQ multiplex PCR assay. For the multiplex PCR, a mixture combining 60 forward primers for TCR Vbeta segments and 13 reverse primers for TCR Jbeta segments was used. The CDR3 region of rearranged TCR beta genes was amplified from genomic DNA by a multiplex PCR assay. On the Illumina HiSeq System, the amplified TCR beta libraries were sequenced as 87-base-pair reads. In the original analysis: A later analysis tallied roughly 76 million unique TCR beta chains across the roughly 610 repertoires, and approximately 12 million of those chains were shared by two or more donors. A nearest-neighbor algorithm error-corrected the raw reads and collapsed the reads into unique sequences, merging closely related sequences to remove PCR and sequencing errors. CDR3 sequences were aligned to IMGT reference sequences to assign V, D and J gene segments. For a sequence to be retained, a match of at least six nucleotides was required to both a V gene segment and a J gene segment. Rearrangements were called productive when the CDR3 lacked stop codons and stayed in frame with V and J; all others were non-productive. Following IMGT convention, CDR3 was defined as the stretch from the second conserved V-encoded cysteine to the conserved J-encoded phenylalanine. The earlier analysis of more than 450 of the donors excluded sequences that lacked an unambiguous match to a single V gene segment. An earlier analysis of under 750 of the donors called V segments functional above 56.7% productive rearrangements and segregating when the between-donor standard deviation exceeded 5%. A statistical classification framework was built to diagnose cytomegalovirus status from the catalog of TCR beta chain sequences. V and J gene assignment, in a later analysis, came from comparing TCR nucleotide sequences with IMGT/GENE-DB human TR gene sequences. A later analysis assigned CDR3 sequences and most-parsimonious VDJ recombination scenarios with the TCRdist pipeline. In a later analysis, every TCR beta chain was defined by the combination of its CDR3 amino acid sequence and its V-gene family, and reads without a unique V-gene family were dropped. As a way to deal with suspected cross-contamination and a sequencing artifact, a later analysis dropped approximately 570 nucleotide sequences that were highly shared and had low generation probability. For each public chain, a later analysis derived a clonal expansion index from normalized ranks of inferred template counts within each repertoire. A later analysis computed generation probabilities with a VDJ recombination model fitted to out-of-frame rearrangements, and checked the results against IGoR. In a later analysis, hypergeometric tests were used to score TCR-TCR, TCR-HLA and TCR-CMV co-occurrence, with a repertoire-size bias correction applied to TCR pairs. A later analysis estimated false discovery rates by permuting HLA or CMV assignments 20 times. In a later analysis, co-occurring TCRs were grouped using DBSCAN, with TCRdist sequence similarity added in when clustering inside HLA-allele-positive subsets. Co-occurrence clustering excluded repertoires with fewer than 30,000 or more than 120,000 public chains, plus five with anomalous nucleotide sharing. Imported from immuneACCESS, the table was reduced by TCRdb to in-frame sequences with V and J called. These copies leave out some clones; in studies compared against another copy, an unresolved V gene accounts for under half, and the cause of the remainder is not known. The V and J calls and the clone size are those of that table, but D and trimming were determined from the DNA. Within this sample are 200,000 or so clones, with more than 75% of them counted one time only. The ten biggest clones cover 2% to 3% of the sample.

The paper's findings and limits, for the study overall: According to a later genetic analysis, donors in an Asian-associated ancestry cluster had fewer N-insertions in productive TCRs than the approximately 650-donor mean. Most TCR sequences were seen in very few donors, while some public TCRs were found in many individuals. The 87-base-pair reads could not distinguish some IMGT-functional V segments, including TRBV6-2 and TRBV6-3, so those segments were excluded. It was suggested by the authors that the approach could potentially be generalized to other disease states and immunological phenotypes. In a later analysis, most CMV-associated TCR beta chains were found to appear HLA-restricted, with HLA associations seemingly driven largely by CMV exposure. A group of highly shared sequence variants was considered likely to be a technical artifact of the sequencing pipeline. In the study, around 160 TCR beta chains were listed as associated with cytomegalovirus. Specific HLA alleles were associated with over 15,000 TCR beta sequences at a false discovery rate of 0.05 in a later analysis. Because counts were too low, about 15 rarely observed V segments, including chromosome 9 orphons, were left out of the earlier analysis of approximately 500 of the donors. Immune exposure information for the cohort was limited to CMV serostatus. Only TCR beta chains were sequenced in this cohort, and the absence of alpha or paired-chain data limited detectable features. In a later analysis, HLA-associated TCR beta chains showed more clonal expansion and lower generation probabilities than non-associated chains that were equally common. In an earlier analysis of about 550 of the donors, most TCR beta V segments were observed in productive rearrangements about 90% or about 30% of the time, broadly matching IMGT annotations. Strong co-occurrence of HLA alleles, especially DR and DQ, made assigning TCR associations to individual alleles difficult. In vitro tests confirmed that a few of the cytomegalovirus-associated TCR beta chains recognize cytomegalovirus antigens. A further reported finding was that TCR beta sequences accurately predicted the HLA-A and HLA-B alleles for most subjects in the first cohort. The classifier was reported to diagnose cytomegalovirus status with high specificity and sensitivity in both the original and validation cohorts. A later analysis found that TCR association rates varied across HLA loci, with DRB1 alleles showing the most associated TCRs and HLA-C alleles the fewest. Correlated functional status among segregating V segments might be attributable to linkage disequilibrium, but an unknown experimental factor could not be ruled out. A later analysis reported that several top co-occurrence clusters appeared linked to parvovirus B19, influenza, CMV and Epstein-Barr virus. The presence/absence analyses assumed that sequencing depth was roughly uniform across donors, and that assumption may not be true. V-gene and J-gene trimming of TCR beta chains was associated with a missense DCLRE1C variant in a later genetic analysis, and the association was replicated in an independent cohort. Because HLA typing was unavailable for some donors at each locus, only the typed subset was used in association tests.

With regard to this clone: It lacks a known antigen. The record has no base qualities; no much larger clone is one base away.

The trim is 1 base for V and 1 base for J, with a gap of 11 bases between the germline ends. From a lookup of the germline V gene, CDR1 and CDR2 are SGHRS and YFSETQ. There are 15 amino acids in the CDR3, from cysteine to phenylalanine inclusive. The CDR3 DNA has 45 bases and is translated from base 1. The TCR originated in a woman aged 45-65 years in good health and CMV-seropositive. The receptor chain draws on TRBV5-1 and TRBJ1-1; the D gene identity is not certain. The sequencing sample was made of PBMCs. The nucleotide sequence is given as TGCGCCAGCAGCTTGCCCAGGACTCAGAACACTGAAGCTTTCTTT. This encodes CASSLPRTQNTEAFF.